A single sample gave rise to the 20 T cell receptor beta chains below, sequenced in a study of shared clonotypes between healthy human individuals. TCRdb's table, derived via immunoSEQ multiplex PCR, lists solely in-frame clones and lacks some. The sample yields 630,000 or so clones, 98% seen once. Naive CD8 cells comprised CD45RO-negative, CCR7-positively selected cells, excluding terminally differentiated effector memory CD45RA+ cells. Sequencing was done on a sample of naive CD8+ T cells sorted from blood. The receptors here all came from a man aged 25 to 45 in good health.

V usage is TRBV14 and J usage is TRBJ1-2; 7 nucleotides match TRBD1. From germline, CDR1 is SGHDN and CDR2 FVKESK. Trimming at V came to 4 bases and at J to 5 bases, leaving 4 bases not matched to a gene. CDR3 length: 13 residues. This CDR3 is CASSLSGGYGYTF. The CDR3 bases are TGTGCCAGCAGCCTTTCAGGGGGATATGGCTACACCTTC.

The rearrangement uses TRBV5-1 and TRBJ2-7; no reliable D call. The CDR3 loop spans 13 amino acids. CDR1 is SGHRS and CDR2 is YFSETQ in the germline V gene. V lost 0 bases to trimming and J lost 4 bases, with 8 bases between them. The CDR3 DNA sequence: TGCGCCAGCAGCTTGGTGAACGGATACGAGCAGTACTTC. This translates into CASSLVNGYEQYF.

This clone came up once. This sample also contains other DNA sequences that code for the same CDR3. The chain has TRBV7-9 and TRBJ2-7; 7 nucleotides align to TRBD1. J lost 4 bases, V lost 6 bases, and 6 bases had no gene match. This CDR3 comprises 13 residues. The germline V gene has CDR1 SEHNR and CDR2 FQNEAQ (reference sequence). CDR3 DNA sequence: TGTGCCAGCAGTCCGACAGGGACGTACGAGCAGTACTTC. The encoded protein is CASSPTGTYEQYF.

This chain joins TRBV10-3 and TRBJ2-7; 8 bases map to TRBD2. CDR3 size: 18 residues. V lost 0 bases and J lost 4; bases outside the gene matches: 14. Per germline, CDR1 ENHRY and CDR2 SYGVKD. CDR3 amino acids: CAISESIAGSGSVYEQYF. For the CDR3, the DNA is TGTGCCATCAGTGAGTCCATCGCGGGAAGCGGGAGTGTTTACGAGCAGTACTTC.

The chain couples TRBV9 to TRBJ2-1; a weak D match, TRBD2 (6 bases). CDR1 and CDR2 (germline): SGDLS, YYNGEE. Trimming cost V 0 bases and J 6 bases, with 7 bases left between them. The CDR3 totals 13 residues. CDR3 nucleotide sequence: TGTGCCAGCAGCGTAGTGACTAGCAATGAGCAGTTCTTC. This gives the protein CASSVVTSNEQFF.

The rearrangement uses TRBV5-5 and TRBJ2-7, with D possibly matching TRBD2 (5 bases). V shed 5 bases and J shed 2 bases, with 14 bases lying between them. The CDR3 contains 14 residues. The germline CDR1 and CDR2 sequences are SGHKS and YYEKEE (reference sequence). In nucleotides, the CDR3 is TGTGCCAGCAGGTCTCTTCGGGGTCCCTACGAGCAGTACTTC. Translated, it gives CASRSLRGPYEQYF.

This chain uses TRBV2 with TRBJ2-3; no definite D call. The CDR3 covers 12 residues. Trimming left V 6 bases short and J 6 bases short, with 10 bases between. Per the germline V gene, CDR1 is SNHLY and CDR2 is FYNNEI. CDR3 sequence: CASSAPADTQYF. The DNA for the CDR3 is TGTGCCAGCAGCGCCCCGGCGGATACGCAGTATTTT.

This rearrangement joins TRBV7-9 to TRBJ2-1; D possibly corresponds to TRBD2 (5 bases). V lost 3 bases and J 6 bases, leaving 9 bases between the germline ends. In germline, CDR1 is SEHNR, CDR2 FQNEAQ (reference sequence). This CDR3 spans 13 amino acids. The CDR3 nucleotides read TGTGCCAGCAGCTTCGGAGGTTTCAATGAGCAGTTCTTC. It encodes CASSFGGFNEQFF. Full variable domain (rest looked up from reference TRBV7-9 and TRBJ2-1): DTGVSQNPRHKITKRGQNVTFRCDPISEHNRLYWYRQTLGQGPEFLTYFQNEAQLEKSRLLSDRFSAERPKGSFSTLEIQRTEQGDSAMYLCASSFGGFNEQFFGPGTRLTVL.

CDR3 residues: CASSLAQYTEAFF. CDR3 DNA sequence: TGTGCCAGCAGCTTAGCACAGTACACTGAAGCTTTCTTT. The chain uses TRBV7-6 and TRBJ1-1, with D hard to call. The CDR3 spans 13 residues. Trimming left V 0 bases short and J 3 bases short, with 5 bases between. Germline loops: CDR1 SGHVS, CDR2 FNYEAQ.

The chain carries TRBV12-5 and TRBJ2-5, with D tentatively TRBD1 or TRBD2 (5 bases each). This CDR3 is built from 14 residues. V shed 2 bases and J shed 5 bases, with 12 bases lying between them. The germline gives CDR1 LGHNT, CDR2 FRNRAP. In nucleotides, the CDR3 is TGTGCTAGTGGTTTGCACAGCGAGGGGGAGACCCAGTACTTC. It translates to CASGLHSEGETQYF.

The chain is built from TRBV6-1 and TRBJ1-1; TRBD1 matches 9 bases. Germline values: CDR1 MNHNS, CDR2 SASEGT. Unmatched junction bases numbered 8, after V lost 6 bases and J lost 9 bases. The CDR3 is 13 residues long. CDR3 region: CASRDRGERQAFF. The CDR3 region has the DNA TGTGCCAGCAGGGACAGGGGAGAAAGACAAGCTTTCTTT.

J is TRBJ1-1 and V is TRBV27; the D is unclear. The CDR3 sequence is 13 residues long. Trimming left V 0 bases short and J 7 bases short, with 9 bases between. Germline-derived CDR1 and CDR2 are MNHEY and SMNVEV (reference sequence). The CDR3 DNA sequence: TGTGCCAGCAGTTTATCCGCGTGGGGTGAAGCTTTCTTT. Protein sequence: CASSLSAWGEAFF.

Only one count was recorded for this clone. The V gene is TRBV5-1, the J gene TRBJ2-1, with a tentative D call TRBD2 (6 bases). The CDR3 is 14 residues long. Germline V gene sequence: CDR1 SGHRS, CDR2 YFSETQ. The V end lost 6 bases, the J end lost 9 bases, and 19 bases lay between the germline ends. CDR3 bases: TGCGCCAGCACCTACTTCGGCGGAGGGACTGAGCAGTTCTTC. Translating gives CASTYFGGGTEQFF.

V usage is TRBV14 and J usage is TRBJ1-1; D is unresolved. The germline V gene encodes CDR1 SGHDN and CDR2 FVKESK. There are 17 residues in the CDR3. V lost 5 bases and J 5 bases, leaving 24 bases between the germline ends. The CDR3 region has the DNA TGTGCCAGCAGCTCCCGAAGGAGGGAGGTGTTTGGTACTGAAGCTTTCTTT. It yields the protein CASSSRRREVFGTEAFF.

The chain combines TRBV7-9 with TRBJ2-1; D unresolved. The V end lost 4 bases, the J end lost 12 bases, and 19 bases lay between the germline ends. The germline CDR1 and CDR2 sequences are SEHNR and FQNEAQ (reference sequence). The CDR3 is 14 residues long. CDR3 residues: CASSSRDRVSWQFF. The CDR3 DNA sequence: TGTGCCAGCAGCTCCCGCGACCGAGTATCGTGGCAGTTCTTC.

The chain has TRBV10-3 and TRBJ2-1; 14 bases agree with TRBD2. Germline trimming cut 6 bases from V and 8 bases from J; bases unmatched to any gene: 6. CDR3 length: 15 amino acids. In germline, CDR1 is ENHRY, CDR2 SYGVKD. CDR3: CAIRTGLAGVDEQFF. The DNA of the CDR3 is TGTGCCATCAGGACGGGACTAGCGGGAGTCGATGAGCAGTTCTTC.

The chain recombines TRBV9 with TRBJ2-1; D is ambiguous. V was pared by 4 bases and J by 3 bases, with 14 bases between. This CDR3 contains 15 residues. Germline V gene lookup returns CDR1 SGDLS and CDR2 YYNGEE. This CDR3 reads CASSPHGPYYNEQFF. As DNA, the CDR3 is TGTGCCAGCAGCCCTCACGGTCCTTACTACAATGAGCAGTTCTTC. Using reference TRBV9 and TRBJ2-1 for the parts outside the CDR3, the full variable domain is DSGVTQTPKHLITATGQRVTLRCSPRSGDLSVYWYQQSLDQGLQFLIQYYNGEERAKGNILERFSAQQFPDLHSELNLSSLELGDSALYFCASSPHGPYYNEQFFGPGTRLTVL.

V and J are TRBV5-6 and TRBJ2-1; D gene uncertain. Deletions cut 1 base from V and 6 bases from J, with 5 bases between. This CDR3 is built from 12 residues. Per germline, CDR1 SGHDT and CDR2 YYEEEE. CDR3: CASSLSTNEQFF. CDR3 DNA: TGTGCCAGCAGCTTGTCGACCAATGAGCAGTTCTTC. The full variable domain, with the rest looked up from reference TRBV5-6 and TRBJ2-1, is DAGVTQSPTHLIKTRGQQVTLRCSPKSGHDTVSWYQQALGQGPQFIFQYYEEEERQRGNFPDRFSGHQFPNYSSELNVNALLLGDSALYLCASSLSTNEQFFGPGTRLTVL.

The chain has TRBV4-1 and TRBJ2-4, with 7 nucleotides matching TRBD1. CDR1 and CDR2 from the germline V gene are MGHRA and YSYEKL. This CDR3 contains 15 residues. V shed 3 bases and J 8 bases; nucleotides not matched to a gene: 10. The CDR3 nucleotides read TGCGCCAGCAGCCACTACGAGGGGGCGACAGACATTCAGTACTTC. Amino acid sequence: CASSHYEGATDIQYF.

This rearrangement joins TRBV9 to TRBJ2-5; no reliable D call. The CDR3 is 16 residues long. Deletions cut 4 bases from V and 2 bases from J, with 18 bases between. Germline lookup yields CDR1 SGDLS and CDR2 YYNGEE. The CDR3 DNA is TGTGCCAGCAGCCCGCAAGCCCCGCGTTGGCAAGAGACCCAGTACTTC. Encoded protein: CASSPQAPRWQETQYF.